The 12 T cell receptor beta chains given below trace back to one sample, sequenced in a study of shared clonotypes between healthy human individuals. Sequencing was performed with immunoSEQ multiplex PCR; in TCRdb, only in-frame clones are kept and a portion is missing. The data hold 950,000 to 1,300,000 clones, with roughly 80% observed a single time. What was sequenced was memory CD4+ T cells sorted from blood. Subset of the sample: CD45RA-negative fraction. These receptors were obtained from a young man in good health.

Of note for this clone: This is likely an artifact of a read error, given a far larger clone one base away. This chain links TRBV7-2 with TRBJ2-7; 11 nucleotides align to TRBD1. CDR1 SGHTA and CDR2 FQGNSA come from the germline V gene. This CDR3 is built from 14 residues. V lost 4 bases, J lost 3 bases, and 2 bases stayed unmatched. The CDR3 DNA is TGTGCCAGCAGCTCCGGGACAGGGGGCTACGAGCAGTACTTC. This encodes CASSSGTGGYEQYF.

The V and J genes are TRBV4-1 and TRBJ1-6; a weak D match, TRBD1 (5 bases). Trimming removed 3 bases from V and 7 bases from J, with 16 bases in between. The CDR3 spans 16 residues. CDR1 is MGHRA, CDR2 YSYEKL, per germline. The CDR3: CASSHSGKGENSPLHF. The DNA for the CDR3 is TGCGCCAGCAGCCACTCAGGGAAAGGGGAGAATTCACCCCTCCACTTT.

This clone has a handful of counts. This chain uses TRBV7-9 with TRBJ2-7, with D possibly TRBD1 on 6 matching bases. Germline-derived CDR1 and CDR2 are SEHNR and FQNEAQ (reference sequence). The V end lost 5 bases, the J end lost 6 bases, and 20 bases lay between the germline ends. The CDR3 runs 15 residues. CDR3: CASSPSSAGVGEQYF. The CDR3, as DNA: TGTGCCAGCAGCCCCTCCTCGGCAGGGGTGGGCGAGCAGTACTTC.

V is TRBV30 and J is TRBJ1-3, with D unresolved. CDR3 size: 15 residues. V dropped 1 base and J dropped 4 bases, with 14 bases sitting between them. Per the germline V gene, CDR1 is GTSNPN and CDR2 is SVGIG (reference sequence). The CDR3 sequence is CAWSAQDYGGNTIYF. The CDR3 DNA sequence: TGTGCCTGGAGTGCTCAGGATTACGGAGGAAACACCATATATTTT. Looking up the rest from reference TRBV30 and TRBJ1-3 gives the full variable domain: SQTIHQWPATLVQPVGSPLSLECTVEGTSNPNLYWYRQAAGRGLQLLFYSVGIGQISSEVPQNLSASRPQDRQFILSSKKLLLSDSGFYLCAWSAQDYGGNTIYFGEGSWLTVV.

V gene TRBV19 combines with J gene TRBJ1-5, with 10 bases lining up with TRBD1. CDR3 size: 16 residues. Trimming cost V 5 bases and J 4 bases; bases outside gene matches: 8. Germline V gives CDR1 LNHDA, CDR2 SQIVND (reference sequence). This chain's CDR3 is CASSFPRDRGNQPQHF. The CDR3, as DNA: TGTGCCAGTAGTTTCCCACGGGACAGGGGTAATCAGCCCCAGCATTTT.

Comment on this clone: This same CDR3 is encoded by further DNA sequences in the sample. The V gene is TRBV15, the J gene TRBJ2-1, with 8 bases fitting TRBD1. Trimming at V came to 1 base and at J to 4 bases, leaving 3 bases not matched to a gene. This CDR3 is built from 15 residues. The germline gives CDR1 LNHNV, CDR2 YYDKDF (reference sequence). The DNA of the CDR3 is TGTGCCACCAGCAGAGGACAGGGGAGTTACAATGAGCAGTTCTTC. The encoded protein is CATSRGQGSYNEQFF.

J is TRBJ2-7 and V is TRBV18; D not resolved. V lost 3 bases to trimming and J lost 1 base, with 13 bases between them. The CDR3 contains 15 residues. Germline V lookup: CDR1 KGHSH, CDR2 LQKENI. In DNA, the CDR3 is TGTGCCAGCTCACCGTCAGGATTTGCGTCCTACGAGCAGTACTTC. Translating it yields CASSPSGFASYEQYF.

The V call is TRBV7-9, the J call TRBJ2-5, with 11 positions matching TRBD1. The CDR3 extends over 14 amino acids. Germline V CDR1 and CDR2: SEHNR, FQNEAQ (reference sequence). J gave up 4 bases and V 5 bases, and 3 bases lay outside the gene matches. DNA of the CDR3: TGTGCCAGCAGCACGGACAGGGGGCGAGAGACCCAGTACTTC. Protein product: CASSTDRGRETQYF.

For this clone: A far more abundant clone sits one base away, making this likely a read error. Within the sample, other DNA sequences also encode this same CDR3. The chain links TRBV7-2 to TRBJ2-3, with D maybe TRBD2 (6 bases). V was clipped by 3 bases and J by 1 base, with 8 bases between them. CDR1 and CDR2 (germline): SGHTA, FQGNSA. The CDR3 spans 14 residues. The DNA of the CDR3 is TGTGCCAGCAGCTTGTCTAGCGGCACAGATACGCAGTATTTT. This sequence encodes CASSLSSGTDTQYF. Full variable domain (rest looked up from reference TRBV7-2 and TRBJ2-3): GAGVSQSPSNKVTEKGKDVELRCDPISGHTALYWYRQSLGQGLEFLIYFQGNSAPDKSGLPSDRFSAERTGGSVSTLTIQRTQQEDSAVYLCASSLSSGTDTQYFGPGTRLTVL.

At least ten counts were recorded for this clone. This rearrangement joins TRBV30 to TRBJ1-1, with D unclear. Germline loops: CDR1 GTSNPN, CDR2 SVGIG (reference sequence). Deletions cut 0 bases from V and 10 bases from J, with 12 bases between. CDR3 length equals 12 residues. The CDR3 region is CAWSVNPLGAFF. CDR3 in DNA: TGTGCCTGGAGTGTCAATCCCTTGGGAGCTTTCTTT. The full variable domain, with the rest looked up from reference TRBV30 and TRBJ1-1, is SQTIHQWPATLVQPVGSPLSLECTVEGTSNPNLYWYRQAAGRGLQLLFYSVGIGQISSEVPQNLSASRPQDRQFILSSKKLLLSDSGFYLCAWSVNPLGAFFGQGTRLTVV.

This clone was recorded at least ten times. The identical CDR3 is also encoded by other nucleotide sequences in the sample. The chain is built from TRBV18 and TRBJ2-5, with D possibly matching TRBD2 (7 bases). The CDR3 spans 14 residues. Germline V CDR1 and CDR2: KGHSH, LQKENI. V gave up 0 bases and J gave up 5 bases, with 10 bases separating them. The CDR3 region is CASSPPGGPETQYF. For the CDR3, the DNA is TGTGCCAGCTCACCACCGGGGGGGCCGGAGACCCAGTACTTC.

The count of this clone is one. The rearrangement uses TRBV6-1 and TRBJ2-7, with D tentatively TRBD1 (6 bases). The V end lost 6 bases, the J end lost 4 bases, and 10 bases lay between the germline ends. The CDR3 loop spans 12 amino acids. Germline CDR1 MNHNS, CDR2 SASEGT. CDR3 in DNA: TGTGCCAGCAGGAGGGGGAGTTACGAGCAGTACTTC. Its translation is CASRRGSYEQYF.